This T cell receptor beta chain originates from a study of lymphopenia after photon versus proton radiotherapy. Overall study findings and caveats: Post-nadir TCR diversity decline inversely tracked overall survival among those who died. After lymphocyte nadir, photon-treated repertoires showed oligoclonal expansion, especially CD8+ Temra.

Per germline, CDR1 ENHRY and CDR2 SYGVKD. The CDR3 contains 13 residues. V lost 10 bases and J lost 1; bases outside the gene matches: 5. This clone was counted a single time. Its matching antigen is unknown. The assay was immunoSEQ multiplex PCR, and TCRdb's table has in-frame clones only and misses some. The data show 65,000 or so clones, with 87% seen just once and around 13% held by the top ten. The TCR comes from an elderly man with esophageal cancer. The chain uses TRBV10-3 and TRBJ1-1, with TRBD1 matching over 8 bases. The sequences come from peripheral blood, collected from a patient treated with proton-based radiotherapy. The CDR3 coding sequence is TGTGCCACCGCGGACAGGGAGAACACTGAAGCTTTCTTT. It yields the protein CATADRENTEAFF.